This record concerns one T cell receptor (beta chain) sequence. Its matching antigen is unknown. This entry belongs to a study of T cell responses to AZD1222 COVID-19 vaccine. Study information: Timing groups of about 4 and about 12 weeks for second doses were pooled. The study, taken as a whole, reports: Just 5 to 7 people given AZD1222 tested seropositive at baseline. The study sampled repertoires only after the peak T cell response. The donor group comprised mostly white British people and more females; the analysis possibly underestimated clonal diversity.

The CDR3 contains 15 residues. Germline V gene lookup returns CDR1 WNHNN and CDR2 SYGVQD (reference sequence). V was pared by 3 bases and J by 10 bases, with 11 bases of the junction left unmatched. Measured with immunoSEQ multiplex PCR; TCRdb has only the in-frame clones, and not every one. This table holds approximately 110,000 clones, approximately 86% found once. The TCR was taken from an adult in good health. The chain combines TRBV10-1 with TRBJ1-5; 8 bases line up with TRBD1. The sample here was peripheral blood, taken on day 0 of AZD1222 vaccination. The CDR3 here is CASSDRDRHYDPQHF. The CDR3 nucleotides are TGCGCCAGCAGTGACCGGGACAGGCACTATGATCCCCAGCATTTT.